The 4 T cell receptor beta chains given below trace back to one sample, sequenced in a study of shared clonotypes between healthy human individuals. The assay was immunoSEQ multiplex PCR, and TCRdb's table has in-frame clones only and misses some. The sample yields about 1,800,000 clones, about 95% seen once. CD45RO-negative, CCR7-selected cells formed the naive CD8 fraction, which excluded terminally differentiated effector memory CD45RA+ cells. The sample was naive CD8+ T cells sorted from blood. Source of these receptors: a man between 18 and 29 years old in good health.

V gene TRBV27 combines with J gene TRBJ2-5; maybe TRBD1 (6 bases). The V gene lost 7 bases and the J gene lost 5 bases, with 20 bases spanning the gap. Per germline, CDR1 MNHEY and CDR2 SMNVEV (reference sequence). The CDR3 has 15 amino acids. CDR3 nucleotide sequence: TGTGCCAGCAAGGAAACAGGGCGCCCCTGGGAGACCCAGTACTTC. It encodes CASKETGRPWETQYF.

In nucleotides, the CDR3 is TGTGCCAGCTCACCAAGGCCAGGGGACGGCACAGATACGCAGTATTTT. It codes for CASSPRPGDGTDTQYF. This chain links TRBV18 with TRBJ2-3; weak D call: TRBD1 (6 bases). This CDR3 has 16 amino acids. Trimming left V 2 bases short and J 1 base short, with 13 bases between. Germline V CDR1 and CDR2: KGHSH, LQKENI.

About this clone itself: The same CDR3 is also encoded by other DNA sequences in this sample. The gene calls are TRBV11-2 and TRBJ2-7, with D uncertain. In germline, CDR1 is SGHAT, CDR2 FQNNGV. Trimming stripped 5 bases from V and 2 bases from J, with 10 bases between. This CDR3 has 13 residues. CDR3 coding DNA: TGTGCCAGCAGCCCCGGGCTGGCCTACGAGCAGTACTTC. Residues: CASSPGLAYEQYF.

On this clone itself: Other DNA sequences within the sample encode an identical CDR3. The chain has TRBV27 and TRBJ2-7; no clear D. The CDR3 covers 12 residues. Germline V gene data show CDR1 as MNHEY and CDR2 as SMNVEV (reference sequence). The ends were cut back, 5 bases at V and 1 base at J, with 6 bases in the middle. The chain's CDR3 is CASSANSYEQYF. The CDR3 coding sequence is TGTGCCAGCAGTGCCAATTCCTACGAGCAGTACTTC.